The rows below give T cell receptor beta chains drawn from one sample of a study of identical twins. TCRdb fed the 5' RACE reads into MiXCR, producing one record per CDR3 protein. The data show about 150,000 distinct CDR3 sequences, around 3.5% seen once. The sample was memory T cells sorted from blood. The origin of the receptors is a man aged 18 to 29 in good health. CDR3s include the opening cysteine and the closing phenylalanine or tryptophan. The D gene is left open where the match is weak. Clone size appears in some rows only: once, few, many, or a class for an expanded clone.

CDR3 length	D gene	V gene	J gene	clone size	CDR3 DNA	CDR3 protein
12	-	TRBV5-1	TRBJ2-1	many	TGCGCCAGCAGCTTGGGACTAGATGAGCAGTTCTTC	CASSLGLDEQFF
14	-	TRBV7-2	TRBJ2-7	many	TGTGCCAGCAGCTTAGTAGGGACGGCCTCCGAGCAGTACTTC	CASSLVGTASEQYF
18	TRBD1	TRBV5-5	TRBJ1-2	many	TGTGCCAGCAGCTTGGGCCTACTGCGACAGGGGGCCCGGTATGGCTACACCTTC	CASSLGLLRQGARYGYTF
16	-	TRBV12-3/TRBV12-4	TRBJ2-2	many	TGTGCCAGCAGTGACTGGGGGCAGCTAAACACCGGGGAGCTGTTTTTT	CASSDWGQLNTGELFF
15	TRBD1	TRBV20-1	TRBJ2-7	many	TGCAGTGCTAGAGTAGGGTCGACAGGGGGCGACGAGCAGTACTTC	CSARVGSTGGDEQYF
14	TRBD2	TRBV4-2	TRBJ2-3	-	TGTGCCAGCAGCCAATTGGGCCGGGAGGCTACGCAGTATTTT	CASSQLGREATQYF
14	TRBD2	TRBV5-1	TRBJ2-7	many	TGCGCCAGCAGCCCTACTAGCGGGCACTACGAGCAGTACTTC	CASSPTSGHYEQYF
15	-	TRBV20-1	TRBJ1-5	many	TGCAGTGCTACAACCGGGACGGAGGTTAGGGACCCCCAGCATTTT	CSATTGTEVRDPQHF
13	-	TRBV9	TRBJ1-6	many	TGTGCCAGCAGCGTAGACAGTGCTGTACCCCTCCACTTT	CASSVDSAVPLHF
12	-	TRBV4-3	TRBJ2-1	many	TGCGCCAGCAGCCAAGATGGGGGCTTGCAGTTCTTC	CASSQDGGLQFF
16	-	TRBV29-1	TRBJ2-7	many	TGCAGCGTTGAAGATAGAACCCTACTAGGTTCCCACGAGCAGTACTTC	CSVEDRTLLGSHEQYF
16	-	TRBV5-5	TRBJ2-3	many	TGTGCCAGCAGCTTGGTTTTGGCAGGGGCAGCAGATACGCAGTATTTT	CASSLVLAGAADTQYF
14	-	TRBV3-1	TRBJ1-5	many	TGTGCCAGCAGCCAAGCAGGGGTCGTTCAGCCCCAGCATTTT	CASSQAGVVQPQHF
13	-	TRBV6-1	TRBJ2-1	many	TGTGCCAGCAGTGAGTCCGGGATTAATGAGCAGTTCTTC	CASSESGINEQFF
11	-	TRBV10-3	TRBJ2-3	many	TGTGCCATCAGTGACTTGGAAACGCAGTATTTT	CAISDLETQYF
14	TRBD2	TRBV9	TRBJ2-5	many	TGTGCCAGCAGCGTGGTTGGGGGACTAGCGACCCAGTACTTC	CASSVVGGLATQYF
15	-	TRBV11-2	TRBJ1-5	many	TGTGCCAGCAGCTTAGATCTAGTAGGCAATCAGCCCCAGCATTTT	CASSLDLVGNQPQHF
21	-	TRBV6-2/TRBV6-3	TRBJ2-4	many	TGTGCCAGCAGTTACCCTCCCCTAGGCGGGGTTGGGGCCCTAGCCAAAAACATTCAGTACTTC	CASSYPPLGGVGALAKNIQYF